A selection of T cell receptor beta chains follows, all from one sample in a study of response to subunit inactivated influenza vaccine. TCRdb re-called the RT-PCR reads with MiXCR, one entry per CDR3 protein. The profile shows 710,000 or so distinct CDR3 sequences, approximately 15% of them singletons. The material sequenced was PBMCs from blood, taken about 13 days after vaccination. The receptors come from a man in his fifties or sixties who received an inactivated influenza vaccine. Each CDR3 is given with its conserved first and last residue. D genes are given only for firm matches. Some rows have no size entry. The others give once, few or many, or a class for an expanded clone.

length | J | size | V | D | CDR3 | DNA
12 | TRBJ1-2 | few | TRBV24-1 | . | CATSSANYGYTF | TGTGCCACCAGCAGCGCCAACTATGGCTACACCTTC
13 | TRBJ1-2 | few | TRBV29-1 | . | CSVAGIANYGYTF | TGCAGCGTTGCCGGGATCGCTAACTATGGCTACACCTTC
15 | TRBJ2-1 | few | TRBV6-2/TRBV6-3 | TRBD2 | CASSDIPGLAGEQFF | TGTGCCAGCAGTGATATTCCGGGACTAGCGGGGGAGCAGTTCTTC
14 | TRBJ2-1 | . | TRBV29-1 | . | CSVANGATYNEQFF | TGCAGCGTTGCAAACGGGGCAACCTACAATGAGCAGTTCTTC
13 | TRBJ2-3 | few | TRBV7-2 | . | CASSLRWSDTQYF | TGTGCCAGCAGCTTAAGATGGTCAGATACGCAGTATTTT
15 | TRBJ2-7 | . | TRBV4-3 | TRBD1 | CASSRTGARSYEQYF | TGCGCCAGCAGCCGAACAGGGGCCCGATCCTACGAGCAGTACTTC
15 | TRBJ2-3 | . | TRBV7-2 | . | CASSLQGAISDTQYF | TGTGCCAGCAGCTTACAGGGAGCAATATCAGATACGCAGTATTTT
12 | TRBJ1-1 | . | TRBV12-3/TRBV12-4 | . | CASSFGRGEAFF | TGTGCCAGCAGTTTTGGGAGAGGGGAAGCTTTCTTT
13 | TRBJ2-1 | . | TRBV3-1 | . | CASNNPGGDEQFF | TGTGCCAGCAACAACCCCGGGGGAGATGAGCAGTTCTTC
13 | TRBJ2-1 | few | TRBV5-6 | TRBD2 | CASSIETSGVQFF | TGTGCCAGCAGCATCGAGACTAGCGGGGTCCAGTTCTTC
13 | TRBJ2-2 | . | TRBV7-9 | . | CASSYRTTGELFF | TGTGCCAGCAGCTACCGGACAACCGGGGAGCTGTTTTTT
14 | TRBJ2-7 | few | TRBV6-2/TRBV6-3 | . | CASSYGQLQYEQYF | TGTGCCAGCAGTTACGGGCAGCTACAGTACGAGCAGTACTTC
14 | TRBJ2-7 | . | TRBV4-1 | . | CASSPWGGGYEQYF | TGCGCCAGCAGCCCTTGGGGAGGGGGCTACGAGCAGTACTTC
16 | TRBJ1-5 | few | TRBV5-5 | . | CASSQGGGSGNQPQHF | TGTGCCAGCAGCCAAGGAGGGGGTTCGGGCAATCAGCCCCAGCATTTT
16 | TRBJ2-7 | few | TRBV6-1 | . | CASSPPGTDGAYEQYF | TGTGCCAGCAGCCCCCCGGGTACAGACGGAGCCTACGAGCAGTACTTC
15 | TRBJ1-2 | few | TRBV5-6 | . | CASSLAGTSSNGYTF | TGTGCCAGCAGCTTGGCCGGGACAAGCTCTAATGGCTACACCTTC
14 | TRBJ2-7 | few | TRBV12-3/TRBV12-4 | . | CASRDSLISYEQYF | TGTGCCAGCAGAGACAGCCTGATCTCCTACGAGCAGTACTTC
15 | TRBJ2-6 | . | TRBV3-1 | . | CASSQSGAGANVLTF | TGTGCCAGCAGCCAATCCGGGGCTGGGGCCAACGTCCTGACTTTC
14 | TRBJ2-1 | . | TRBV19 | TRBD2 | CASSSWGGDNEQFF | TGTGCCAGTAGTTCATGGGGGGGGGACAATGAGCAGTTCTTC
15 | TRBJ1-1 | . | TRBV28 | TRBD1 | CASSPGDRENTEAFF | TGTGCCAGCAGTCCCGGGGACAGAGAAAACACTGAAGCTTTCTTT
20 | TRBJ2-1 | many | TRBV6-2/TRBV6-3 | TRBD2 | CASSYLSGYGTSGTYNEQFF | TGTGCCAGCAGTTATTTGTCGGGCTACGGGACTAGCGGGACATACAATGAGCAGTTCTTC
15 | TRBJ2-1 | few | TRBV28 | TRBD2 | CASTSPSGIGYEQFF | TGTGCCAGCACGTCCCCCAGCGGGATTGGATATGAGCAGTTCTTC
16 | TRBJ2-2 | . | TRBV6-5 | TRBD1 | CASSYGTGVNTGELFF | TGTGCCAGCAGTTACGGGACAGGAGTTAACACCGGGGAGCTGTTTTTT
12 | TRBJ2-5 | few | TRBV30 | TRBD2 | CAWKRGEETQYF | TGTGCCTGGAAACGGGGGGAAGAGACCCAGTACTTC
12 | TRBJ2-1 | few | TRBV5-1 | . | CASRQDVDEQFF | TGCGCCAGCAGACAGGACGTAGATGAGCAGTTCTTC
13 | TRBJ2-1 | few | TRBV7-2 | . | CASSLGEDNEQFF | TGTGCCAGCAGCTTAGGAGAAGACAATGAGCAGTTCTTC
13 | TRBJ1-5 | . | TRBV7-3 | . | CASSRDIDQPQHF | TGTGCCAGCAGCCGGGACATAGATCAGCCCCAGCATTTT
14 | TRBJ2-5 | . | TRBV3-1 | . | CASSPGGGQVTQYF | TGTGCCAGCAGCCCTGGGGGCGGACAAGTGACCCAGTACTTC
13 | TRBJ1-1 | many | TRBV5-1 | . | CASSLGPNTEAFF | TGTGCCAGCAGTTTGGGGCCGAACACTGAAGCTTTCTTT
16 | TRBJ2-2 | . | TRBV2 | . | CASSQSGSANTGELFF | TGTGCCAGCAGTCAGAGCGGGTCCGCGAACACCGGGGAGCTGTTTTTT
14 | TRBJ2-2 | many | TRBV5-6 | . | CASSLRKLLGELFF | TGTGCCAGCAGCTTGCGGAAACTCTTAGGGGAGCTGTTTTTT
21 | TRBJ2-1 | . | TRBV7-2 | . | CASSLAPETATDMSSYNEQFF | TGTGCCAGCAGCTTAGCTCCCGAGACAGCGACTGACATGAGCTCCTACAATGAGCAGTTCTTC
14 | TRBJ2-1 | . | TRBV24-1 | . | CATSDFAGRDEQFF | TGTGCCACCAGTGATTTTGCAGGTCGCGATGAGCAGTTCTTC
13 | TRBJ2-3 | few | TRBV7-8 | TRBD1 | CASSVDRVDTQYF | TGTGCCAGCAGCGTGGACAGGGTCGATACGCAGTATTTT
15 | TRBJ2-1 | . | TRBV4-1 | . | CASSQDGLPYNEQFF | TGCGCCAGCAGCCAAGATGGGCTACCTTACAATGAGCAGTTCTTC
13 | TRBJ2-1 | . | TRBV7-2 | . | CASRTGRHNEQFF | TGTGCCAGCAGGACAGGGAGGCACAATGAGCAGTTCTTC
11 | TRBJ2-7 | . | TRBV27 | . | CASTHAPKQYF | TGTGCCAGCACCCACGCTCCCAAGCAGTACTTC
15 | TRBJ2-7 | . | TRBV7-9 | TRBD2 | CASSSWAGGVNEQYF | TGTGCCAGCAGCTCCTGGGCGGGGGGCGTAAACGAGCAGTACTTC
15 | TRBJ2-3 | . | TRBV5-1 | . | CASSLHGPSTDTQYF | TGCGCCAGCAGCTTGCACGGACCTAGCACAGATACGCAGTATTTT
15 | TRBJ2-3 | once | TRBV7-2 | . | CASRSDGRSTDTQYF | TGTGCCAGCAGATCTGACGGACGAAGCACAGATACGCAGTATTTT
15 | TRBJ2-7 | . | TRBV7-9 | TRBD1 | CASSLRQGAPYEQYF | TGTGCCAGCAGCTTGCGACAGGGTGCCCCCTACGAGCAGTACTTC
15 | TRBJ2-6 | few | TRBV30 | . | CAWSYQSSGANVLTF | TGTGCCTGGAGTTATCAGAGCTCTGGGGCCAACGTCCTGACTTTC
15 | TRBJ2-6 | many | TRBV5-6 | . | CASSLGVPGANVLTF | TGTGCCAGCAGCTTGGGTGTCCCTGGGGCCAACGTCCTGACTTTC
15 | TRBJ1-5 | . | TRBV27 | . | CASSPALLGNQPQHF | TGTGCCAGCAGTCCTGCCCTGTTAGGCAATCAGCCCCAGCATTTT
14 | TRBJ2-7 | . | TRBV28 | . | CASSFSSGAYEQYF | TGTGCCAGCAGTTTCTCTTCCGGGGCCTACGAGCAGTACTTC
14 | TRBJ1-2 | few | TRBV4-2 | . | CASSHEQQGPGYTF | TGTGCCAGCAGCCACGAACAACAGGGCCCGGGCTACACCTTC